Given below is one TCR beta chain in context. Its recognized antigen is unknown. Base quality data are lacking; no much larger clone is found one base away. The immunoSEQ assay, a bias-controlled multiplex PCR with V- and J-specific primers, was used to amplify TCR beta CDR3 regions from genomic DNA. In a second PCR step, a proprietary barcode and Illumina adapter sequences were attached to the CDR3 amplicons. An Illumina MiSeq instrument was used to sequence the CDR3 libraries. Regarding the original processing steps: immunoSEQ Analyzer 3.0 was used for export and quality control, with R Bioconductor and Immunarch used for downstream analyses. Only productive rearrangements in the normalized downsampled data set were used to calculate repertoire metrics. In the normalized cohort, a clonotype counted as pathologically expanded if the clonotype was larger than 5 templates. The Inverse Simpson Index was used to measure repertoire diversity. To capture all clonotypes, the CMV-specificity analyses were run on the non-normalized data set. This immuneACCESS table, as held by TCRdb, lists in-frame sequences with V and J called but not all clones. Of the missing ones, under half trace to an unresolved V gene in checked studies; the others have no known cause. V, J and clone size were drawn from that table, and D and trimming were deduced from the DNA. The sample includes roughly 20,000 clones, with around 90% observed a single time. The ten largest make up 3.7% of the sample.

The time point tag for this specimen amounts to: recipient sample about 28 days before transplant, after cytoreduction. Blood samples were obtained from recipients approximately 28 days before transplant and at days 30, 100 and 180 after transplant. Nuclei Lysis Solution was used to extract genomic DNA from fresh or cryopreserved unfractionated peripheral blood mononuclear cells. These data are taken from a study of T cell clonotyping in hematopoietic cell transplantation (dated by TCRdb to the early 2020s). In the study overall: Pretransplant samples from recipients were collected after cytoreduction. Recruitment of patients was conducted between late 2015 and January 2017, and follow-up was continued until late 2020 or death. A total of 130 to 150 blood samples were collected in the study from approximately 32 consecutive transplant recipients and their related donors.

Via the germline V gene, CDR1 is SNHLY and CDR2 FYNNEI. The germline ends are 10 bases apart after V is trimmed by 5 bases and J by 3 bases. Including cysteine and phenylalanine, the CDR3 has 13 amino acids. Just CDR3 DNA is preserved here, 39 bases in frame from base 1. General findings and caveats noted by the study authors: The sample size was limited, and because cells were not sorted, the contributions of CD4 and CD8 repertoires could not be separated. Inverse Simpson Index values from donors and from recipients before transplant predicted broader TCR repertoire diversity after transplant. After transplant, TCR diversity in recipients dropped, and pathologically expanded clonotypes climbed progressively between day 30 and day 180. Just a small fraction of recipient repertoires overlapped with donor repertoires, and more than 95% appeared de novo at the given depth.

The origin of this receptor is a man younger than 35 with biphenotypic leukemia. Some clones in this sample may be carry-over from other donors' samples. The chain is assembled from TRBV2 and TRBJ1-2; confidence is insufficient to name the D gene. Source: peripheral blood mononuclear cells, taken before stem cell transplant. CDR3 reads: CASSYTEYYGYTF. In nucleotides, the sequence is TGTGCCAGCAGTTATACGGAGTACTATGGCTACACCTTC.